This T cell receptor beta chain came from a study of prognosis after radiotherapy for stage I lung cancer. This clonotype was detected ten times or more. Amplification of the TCR beta CDR3 (from genomic DNA) was done by two-round multiplex PCR. Primers specific to each TRBV and TRBJ gene were used in first-round PCR. TCRdb ran MiXCR on the multiplex PCR reads and lists one entry per CDR3 protein. Among some 13,000 distinct CDR3 sequences listed, roughly a third were seen once. The V end was cut by 4 bases, the J end by 0 bases, with 19 bases between. CDR1 and CDR2 from the germline V gene are SGHRS and YFSETQ. This CDR3 is 18 amino acids long.

The chain recombines TRBV5-1 with TRBJ1-4; D is uncertain. Sequenced here: PBMCs, sampled before or after stereotactic body radiation therapy (not recorded which). The sequence was collected from a donor over 45 with non-small cell lung cancer. The chain's CDR3 is CASSPRPLNLATNEKLFF. In DNA, the CDR3 is TGCGCCAGCAGCCCACGCCCCCTCAATTTAGCAACTAATGAAAAACTGTTTTTT.